This TCR beta chain is drawn from a study of blood T cell repertoires in COVID-19. Germline CDR1 LNHDA, CDR2 SQIVND (reference sequence). Trimming shortened V by 5 bases and J by 8 bases, and 21 bases separated the two germline ends. CDR3 length equals 15 residues. Libraries were prepared by immunoSEQ multiplex PCR; TCRdb keeps only in-frame clonotypes and omits some of them. This sample has about 21,000 clones, with roughly 83% found just once. The specimen sequenced was peripheral blood. The receptor's source is an older man with active or convalescent COVID-19. The J gene is TRBJ1-1, the V gene TRBV19, with D perhaps matching TRBD1 (6 bases). The CDR3 is CASSSGRRGTPEAFF. CDR3 sequence (DNA): TGTGCCAGTAGTTCGGGACGGCGGGGGACACCAGAAGCTTTCTTT. The full variable domain, completed using reference TRBV19 and TRBJ1-1, is DGGITQSPKYLFRKEGQNVTLSCEQNLNHDAMYWYRQDPGQGLRLIYYSQIVNDFQKGDIAEGYSVSREKKESFPLTVTSAQKNPTAFYLCASSSGRRGTPEAFFGQGTRLTVV.